These 32 T cell receptor beta chains were all obtained from the same sample, sequenced in a study of identical twins. TCRdb ran MiXCR on the 5' RACE reads and lists one entry per CDR3 protein. This repertoire shows 1,800,000 or so distinct CDR3 sequences, around 33% found once; its top ten account for 0.25% to 0.3%. Sequencing input: cord blood. Every receptor here comes from a newborn girl in good health.

CDR3 protein: CASSPFARGTGAYNEQFF. CDR3 bases: TGTGCCAGCAGCCCATTTGCCCGAGGGACAGGAGCCTACAATGAGCAGTTCTTC. V gene TRBV5-6 combines with J gene TRBJ2-1; TRBD1 aligns across 8 bases. Looked up from germline, CDR1 is SGHDT and CDR2 is YYEEEE. The CDR3 extends over 18 amino acids. The ends lost 4 bases at V and 2 bases at J; junction bases unmatched: 14.

V gene TRBV14 combines with J gene TRBJ2-5; TRBD2 agrees at 10 bases. Looked up from germline, CDR1 is SGHDN and CDR2 is FVKESK. V was clipped by 0 bases and J by 1 base; unmatched bases: 5. The CDR3 spans 17 residues. CDR3 in DNA: TGTGCCAGCAGCCAAGATTATAGACTAGCGGGCCAAGAGACCCAGTACTTC. Its translation: CASSQDYRLAGQETQYF.

This clonotype was detected only a few times. The chain uses TRBV5-1 and TRBJ1-2; TRBD1 matches at 10 bases. CDR1 SGHRS and CDR2 YFSETQ come from the germline V gene. V was pared by 4 bases and J by 5 bases, with 8 bases of the junction left unmatched. The CDR3 runs to 15 residues. CDR3 residues: CASSRPLGQGYGYTF. The DNA for the CDR3 is TGCGCCAGCAGCCGACCACTGGGACAGGGGTATGGCTACACCTTC. Full variable domain (rest looked up from reference TRBV5-1 and TRBJ1-2): KAGVTQTPRYLIKTRGQQVTLSCSPISGHRSVSWYQQTPGQGLQFLFEYFSETQRNKGNFPGRFSGRQFSNSRSEMNVSTLELGDSALYLCASSRPLGQGYGYTFGSGTRLTVV.

As to this clonotype: A much bigger clone sits one base away, suggesting this may be a read error. This sequence joins TRBV27 and TRBJ2-1; D possibly corresponds to TRBD2 (5 bases). V was clipped by 0 bases and J by 4 bases, with 10 bases between them. The CDR3 totals 15 residues. Germline V gene sequence: CDR1 MNHEY, CDR2 SMNVEV (reference sequence). The CDR3 is CASSLSSERYNEQFF. The CDR3 DNA sequence: TGTGCCAGCAGTTTATCTAGCGAGAGGTACAATGAGCAGTTCTTC.

The sample holds many counts of this clonotype. J is TRBJ2-3 and V is TRBV20-1; 8 bases are a match to TRBD2. CDR3 size: 13 residues. Germline CDR1 DFQATT, CDR2 SNEGSKA (reference sequence). V gave up 3 bases and J gave up 1 base; unmatched junction bases: 0. CDR3 in amino acids: CSARRGGTDTQYF. The CDR3 nucleotides are TGCAGTGCTAGGCGGGGGGGCACAGATACGCAGTATTTT.

This clonotype was picked up many times. V usage is TRBV7-9 and J usage is TRBJ2-7, with D perhaps TRBD1 (6 bases). The CDR3 sequence is 17 residues long. Trimming pared 6 bases from V and 5 bases from J, leaving 26 bases between. Germline CDR1 is SEHNR and CDR2 is FQNEAQ (reference sequence). The CDR3 coding sequence is TGTGCCAGCAGACGATTGTTGGGATCAGGGGATTACGACGAGCAGTACTTC. This codes for CASRRLLGSGDYDEQYF.

This clonotype came up a few times. The chain links TRBV11-2 to TRBJ1-1; D not certain. V was trimmed by 2 bases and J by 8 bases, leaving 21 bases between them. The length of the CDR3 is 16 residues. Germline V CDR1 and CDR2: SGHAT, FQNNGV. DNA of the CDR3: TGTGCCAGCAGCTTACGGGCGGCAGCTTGGAACATGGAAGCTTTCTTT. It translates to CASSLRAAAWNMEAFF.

A word on this clonotype: A much larger clone sits a single nucleotide away, making a read error possible. The gene calls are TRBV6-2 or TRBV6-3 and TRBJ1-2; D gene uncertain. The CDR3 has 11 residues. Between the trimmed V and J ends, which lost 7 bases and 4 bases, there was a span of 7 bases. CDR1 MNHEY and CDR2 SVGEGT come from the germline V gene. CDR3 protein: CASKTGYGYTF. In DNA form, the CDR3 reads TGTGCCAGCAAGACGGGCTATGGCTACACCTTC.

This chain connects TRBV4-2 to TRBJ2-7; 10 positions match TRBD2. After removal of 3 bases from V and 7 bases from J, the junction contained 15 bases not matched to a gene. There are 17 residues in the CDR3. Germline V lookup: CDR1 LGHNA, CDR2 YNFKEQ. The CDR3: CASSQYTAGGPYNEQYF. The CDR3 DNA reads TGTGCCAGCAGCCAGTACACAGCGGGGGGGCCCTACAATGAGCAGTACTTC.

This clonotype was observed a handful of times. J is TRBJ2-7 and V is TRBV6-5; D is possibly TRBD2 (6 bases). Germline lookup yields CDR1 MNHEY and CDR2 SVGAGI. The CDR3 covers 17 residues. V lost 0 bases, J lost 7 bases, and 22 bases lay in between. CDR3 in amino acids: CASSYSMFLGRDNEQYF. The DNA for the CDR3 is TGTGCCAGCAGTTACTCGATGTTCCTCGGGAGAGACAATGAGCAGTACTTC.

This chain uses TRBV20-1 with TRBJ2-3; D is ambiguous. The germline CDR1 and CDR2 sequences are DFQATT and SNEGSKA (reference sequence). The CDR3 totals 14 residues. V dropped 3 bases and J dropped 6 bases, with 16 bases sitting between them. CDR3 bases: TGCAGTGCTAGGGGTCGCGTGGGTGCGGATACGCAGTATTTT. Translated, it gives CSARGRVGADTQYF.

This clonotype came up many times. The J gene is TRBJ2-5, the V gene TRBV7-2; 7 nucleotides match TRBD2. The CDR3 length is 14 residues. Trimming took 1 base from V and 11 from J; bases not matched to a gene: 10. The germline CDR1 and CDR2 sequences are SGHTA and FQGNSA. CDR3 sequence (DNA): TGTGCCAGCAGCTTAGGACTAGCTTACGATGAGCAGTACTTC. Its protein product is CASSLGLAYDEQYF.

The chain combines TRBV27 with TRBJ1-4; D is unclear. The CDR3 sequence is 14 residues long. Trimming removed 6 bases from V and 0 bases from J, with 8 bases in between. Germline V gene sequence: CDR1 MNHEY, CDR2 SMNVEV (reference sequence). The CDR3 coding sequence is TGTGCCAGCAGGAGTCTCGCAACTAATGAAAAACTGTTTTTT. Translating it yields CASRSLATNEKLFF.

The chain uses TRBV29-1 and TRBJ2-7; D not resolved. This CDR3 has 14 amino acids. In germline, CDR1 is SQVTM, CDR2 ANQGSEA. Trimming left V 2 bases short and J 2 bases short, with 13 bases between. The CDR3 coding sequence is TGCAGCGTTGAATCCCTATTTGCCCCCTACGAGCAGTACTTC. Amino acid sequence: CSVESLFAPYEQYF.

This clonotype was recorded once. This sequence joins TRBV28 and TRBJ2-4; 7 positions agree with TRBD1. The J call may be mistaken, given a closer DNA end match to TRBJ2-7. From germline, CDR1 is MDHEN and CDR2 SYDVKM. The CDR3 runs to 18 residues. The CDR3 loop reads CASSLGTGAPLSQYEQYF. CDR3 DNA sequence: TGTGCCAGCAGTTTGGGAACAGGGGCCCCCCTCTCTCAATACGAGCAGTACTTC.

This clonotype showed up just a few times. The chain links TRBV19 to TRBJ1-5; a possible D gene is TRBD1 (5 bases). The germline V gene encodes CDR1 LNHDA and CDR2 SQIVND (reference sequence). The CDR3 covers 14 residues. Deletions cut 3 bases from V and 3 bases from J, with 9 bases between. The CDR3 DNA follows: TGTGCCAGTAGTATCGAGGGGTTCAATCAGCCCCAGCATTTT. As protein: CASSIEGFNQPQHF. Full variable domain (remainder filled in from reference TRBV19 and TRBJ1-5): DGGITQSPKYLFRKEGQNVTLSCEQNLNHDAMYWYRQDPGQGLRLIYYSQIVNDFQKGDIAEGYSVSREKKESFPLTVTSAQKNPTAFYLCASSIEGFNQPQHFGDGTRLSIL.

The chain employs TRBV28 and TRBJ2-7; either TRBD1 or TRBD2 may supply D (5 bases each). CDR1 is MDHEN, CDR2 SYDVKM, per germline. Trimming removed 2 bases at V and 2 bases at J, with 13 bases between. This CDR3 spans 15 amino acids. CDR3 sequence (DNA): TGTGCCAGCAGTTTAATCTACGGGGCTACCTACGAGCAGTACTTC. Translating gives CASSLIYGATYEQYF.

In its sample, this clonotype was seen many times. This chain uses TRBV29-1 with TRBJ2-1, with 11 bases fitting TRBD2. Unmatched junction bases numbered 2, after V lost 3 bases and J lost 4 bases. This CDR3 is 14 amino acids long. From germline, CDR1 is SQVTM and CDR2 ANQGSEA. CDR3 coding DNA: TGCAGCGTTGAGGGACTAGCGGATTACAATGAGCAGTTCTTC. Encoded protein: CSVEGLADYNEQFF.

The gene calls are TRBV5-1 and TRBJ2-2; 10 positions match TRBD2. Germline CDR1 reads SGHRS; CDR2 reads YFSETQ. The CDR3 spans 16 residues. The V and J ends lost 1 base and 5 bases, in that order; junction bases with no gene match: 5. CDR3 in DNA: TGCGCCAGCAGCTTGACGGGACTAGCGCGGACCGGGGAGCTGTTTTTT. Translated: CASSLTGLARTGELFF.

In this sample, this clonotype turned up a few times. This sequence joins TRBV30 and TRBJ2-3; D perhaps matches TRBD2 (5 bases). The CDR3 contains 16 residues. V was cut by 0 bases and J by 2 bases, with 15 bases left in between. Germline values: CDR1 GTSNPN, CDR2 SVGIG (reference sequence). The CDR3 DNA sequence: TGTGCCTGGAGTGTTTCCCGGACTTCCACCACAGATACGCAGTATTTT. Translating it yields CAWSVSRTSTTDTQYF.

V is TRBV7-2 and J is TRBJ1-3; tentatively, D is TRBD1 (5 bases). Looked up from germline, CDR1 is SGHTA and CDR2 is FQGNSA. CDR3 length equals 16 residues. V was trimmed by 5 bases and J by 3 bases, leaving 17 bases between them. The CDR3 nucleotides are TGTGCCAGCAGCAGGGACCGGGTCTCGAGTGGAAACACCATATATTTT. This encodes CASSRDRVSSGNTIYF.

This chain links TRBV20-1 with TRBJ1-5, with D perhaps TRBD1 (5 bases). From germline, CDR1 is DFQATT and CDR2 SNEGSKA (reference sequence). The CDR3 extends over 14 amino acids. Between the trimmed V and J ends, which lost 3 bases and 1 base, there was a span of 10 bases. The CDR3 DNA reads TGCAGTGCTAGTCAGGGAAGGAGCAATCAGCCCCAGCATTTT. Encoded protein: CSASQGRSNQPQHF.

The rearrangement uses TRBV25-1 and TRBJ1-3; D remains unclear. This CDR3 region has 15 residues. V was trimmed by 0 bases and J by 4 bases, leaving 10 bases between them. Looked up from germline, CDR1 is MGHDK and CDR2 is SYGVNS. The CDR3 DNA follows: TGTGCCAGCAGTGAATATTTGGGCGCCGGAAACACCATATATTTT. This encodes CASSEYLGAGNTIYF. Using reference TRBV25-1 and TRBJ1-3 for the parts outside the CDR3, the full variable domain is EADIYQTPRYLVIGTGKKITLECSQTMGHDKMYWYQQDPGMELHLIHYSYGVNSTEKGDLSSESTVSRIRTEHFPLTLESARPSHTSQYLCASSEYLGAGNTIYFGEGSWLTVV.

J is TRBJ2-3 and V is TRBV11-1; 9 nucleotides agree with TRBD1. J gave up 2 bases and V 2 bases, and 8 bases lay outside the gene matches. The CDR3 sequence is 17 residues long. Per the germline V gene, CDR1 is SGHAT and CDR2 is FQDESV (reference sequence). DNA of the CDR3: TGTGCCAGCAGCTTAACGACAGGGGGGGGGCCCACAGATACGCAGTATTTT. It translates to CASSLTTGGGPTDTQYF.

This clonotype has just a few counts. The J gene is TRBJ1-2, the V gene TRBV4-1; D gene uncertain. The CDR3 length is 16 residues. The V and J ends lost 0 bases and 4 bases respectively, with 15 bases between them. Germline V lookup: CDR1 MGHRA, CDR2 YSYEKL. The CDR3 sequence: CASSQDFIRSSYGYTF. CDR3 nucleotide sequence: TGCGCCAGCAGCCAAGACTTCATAAGAAGTTCCTATGGCTACACCTTC.

This clonotype occurred many times. The V call is TRBV12-3 or TRBV12-4, the J call TRBJ2-1; either TRBD1 or TRBD2 may supply D (6 bases each). Trimming stripped 7 bases from V and 5 bases from J, with 21 bases between. There are 16 residues in the CDR3. CDR3 sequence reads: CASTLRGGRNNNEQFF. Written as DNA, the CDR3 is TGTGCCAGCACCCTAAGAGGGGGGCGCAATAACAATGAGCAGTTCTTC.

This clonotype has just a few counts. For the CDR3, the DNA is TGTGCCAGCAGCTTATTAGGCTCGGGGTCTGGCACAGATACGCAGTATTTT. Its protein is CASSLLGSGSGTDTQYF. V is TRBV7-8 and J is TRBJ2-3; D perhaps matches TRBD2 (5 bases). V was trimmed by 2 bases and J by 1 base, leaving 16 bases between them. Germline lookup yields CDR1 SGHVS and CDR2 FQNEAQ. The CDR3 has 17 residues. Full variable domain (missing parts from reference TRBV7-8 and TRBJ2-3): GAGVSQSPRYKVAKRGQDVALRCDPISGHVSLFWYQQALGQGPEFLTYFQNEAQLDKSGLPSDRFFAERPEGSVSTLKIQRTQQEDSAVYLCASSLLGSGSGTDTQYFGPGTRLTVL.

Turning to this clonotype: This may stem from a read error, because a much larger clone lies one nucleotide away. V and J are TRBV29-1 and TRBJ1-2, with a weak D call TRBD1 (5 bases). The CDR3 sequence is 12 residues long. V lost 3 bases and J 2 bases, leaving 7 bases between the germline ends. Germline V lookup: CDR1 SQVTM, CDR2 ANQGSEA. CDR3 sequence reads: CSVDRANYGYTF. The CDR3 bases are TGCAGCGTTGACAGGGCCAACTATGGCTACACCTTC.

Comments on this clonotype: Relative to the germline gene, one junction end is altered; a read error may explain this. V gene TRBV6-5 combines with J gene TRBJ1-4, with D possibly TRBD1 on 5 matching bases. The CDR3 loop spans 15 amino acids. Germline V gives CDR1 MNHEY, CDR2 SVGAGI. CDR3 protein: CASRRDRRWEENLFF. The CDR3 DNA is TGTGCCAGCAGACGGGACCGCCGATGGGAGGAAAACCTGTTTTTT.

The chain has TRBV7-2 and TRBJ2-1, with D perhaps TRBD2 (6 bases). The DNA matches TRBJ2-7 better at its end, which makes the J call doubtful. Germline values: CDR1 SGHTA, CDR2 FQGNSA. The CDR3 extends over 14 amino acids. CDR3 nucleotide sequence: TGTGCCAGCAGCTTTAGCGGAACCTACAATGAGCAGTACTTC. It codes for CASSFSGTYNEQYF.

This clonotype was picked up a small number of times. The V gene is TRBV20-1, the J gene TRBJ2-1; no definite D call. Germline values: CDR1 DFQATT, CDR2 SNEGSKA (reference sequence). Trimming pared 3 bases from V and 4 bases from J, leaving 10 bases between. This CDR3 has 13 amino acids. The CDR3 loop is CSARPEMYNEQFF. For the CDR3, the DNA is TGCAGTGCTAGGCCGGAAATGTACAATGAGCAGTTCTTC.

Regarding this clonotype: A much bigger clone sits one base away, suggesting this may be a read error. Since the CDR3 does not end with the conserved phenylalanine or tryptophan, this likely comes from a read error. The rearrangement links TRBV5-1 to TRBJ2-1, with a tentative D call TRBD1 (6 bases). From germline, CDR1 is SGHRS and CDR2 YFSETQ. The V and J ends lost 2 bases and 5 bases respectively, with 8 bases between them. The CDR3 runs 13 residues. CDR3 nucleotide sequence: TGCGCCAGCAGCTTAAGGGGGAACAATGAGCAGTTCTTG. It encodes CASSLRGNNEQFL.